This TCR beta chain stems from a study of cytotoxic CD8 clonotypes in ibrutinib-treated CLL. Regarding this clone: Its cognate antigen is unknown.

Assay used: immunoSEQ multiplex PCR; TCRdb lists only in-frame clones, some missing. The data show about 40,000 clones, approximately 70% seen once. The trim removed 3 bases at V and 0 bases at J, leaving 0 bases unmatched. The CDR3 is 15 residues long. Germline V CDR1 and CDR2: SGHAT, FQNNGV. The study's findings and limits: In comparison with age-matched healthy donors, baseline clonality was higher and tracked circulating CD8+ T-cell counts.

The chain joins TRBV11-2 to TRBJ2-1; 9 bases match TRBD2. This specimen consisted of PBMCs, obtained at disease progression, from a patient treated with ibrutinib. This TCR derives from a human donor with chronic lymphocytic leukemia. CDR3 in DNA: TGTGCCAGCAGCTTGGGACTAGCCTCCTACAATGAGCAGTTCTTC. Its translation is CASSLGLASYNEQFF.